This TCR beta chain was retrieved from a study of CD8 T cells in ankylosing spondylitis. Study-level findings and limits: Significant enrichment of disease-linked clones was reportedly seen in matched ankylosing spondylitis synovial fluid. Within ankylosing spondylitis blood, a TCR beta motif made up of fewer than ten highly homologous variants appeared to be characteristic. Earlier work had already found some motif variants in reactive arthritis synovial fluid and blood.

CDR1 is SQVTM and CDR2 is ANQGSEA in the germline V gene. The length of the CDR3 is 13 residues. The V gene end was trimmed by 4 bases and the J gene end by 1 base; junction bases not matched to a gene: 0. Details on this clonotype: Its antigen is as yet unknown.

Preparation of TCR beta libraries was done by quantitative 5'-RACE with molecular barcodes. Via MiXCR, TCRdb re-called the 5' RACE reads, giving one row per CDR3 protein. The table has about 700,000 distinct CDR3 sequences, 19% seen once; the top ten hold around a fifth. The sample taken for sequencing was blood, either unsorted or a sorted T cell fraction (not recorded which). The chain recombines TRBV29-1 with TRBJ1-1, with 10 bases matching TRBD1. This TCR was recovered from a male donor with ankylosing spondylitis. CDR3: CSVGDRGNTEAFF. DNA for the CDR3: TGCAGCGTTGGGGACAGGGGGAACACTGAAGCTTTCTTT.